This T cell receptor (beta chain) was captured in a study of CD8+ T cells in alopecia areata. Stated treatment: oral pan-JAK inhibitor, 5-10 mg twice daily. Reverse transcription of extracted RNA yielded cDNA, which provided the sequencing template. The assay was immunoSEQ multiplex PCR, and TCRdb's table has in-frame clones only and misses some. The repertoire includes roughly 180,000 clones, 40% to 55% of them detected once, and around 10% sits in the top ten. V was clipped by 3 bases and J by 6 bases; unmatched bases: 11. The V gene's germline CDR1 is SGHVS and CDR2 FQNEAQ. The CDR3 extends over 16 amino acids. This clone was counted only a few times.

The rearrangement joins TRBV7-8 to TRBJ2-3, with 8 bases fitting TRBD1. The material sequenced was CD8+ T cells sorted from blood, taken around week 54, from a patient treated with tofacitinib. The clonotype comes from a human donor with alopecia areata. The CDR3: CASSFGGRGLVDTQYF. Written as DNA, the CDR3 is TGTGCCAGCAGCTTCGGTGGCAGGGGGCTTGTCGATACGCAGTATTTT. Looking up the rest from reference TRBV7-8 and TRBJ2-3 gives the full variable domain: GAGVSQSPRYKVAKRGQDVALRCDPISGHVSLFWYQQALGQGPEFLTYFQNEAQLDKSGLPSDRFFAERPEGSVSTLKIQRTQQEDSAVYLCASSFGGRGLVDTQYFGPGTRLTVL.